The subject of this entry is one TCR beta chain. What it recognizes is unknown. This entry belongs to a study of post-analysis software for immune sequencing data. Study at large: Recorded subtypes: relapsing-remitting, secondary progressive, progressive-relapsing; some patients unannotated.

The J segment lost 7 bases and the V segment lost 2 bases, leaving 5 bases of the junction unmatched. Germline CDR1 MNHEY, CDR2 SMNVEV (reference sequence). This CDR3 spans 14 amino acids. Incorporated into the TCR beta cDNA libraries were unique molecular identifiers, which served to reduce PCR and sequencing biases. Each batch of 1 to 10 million T cells produced roughly 450,000 cDNA molecules. TCRdb fed the PCR reads into MiXCR, producing one record per CDR3 protein. The sample carries hundreds of thousands of distinct CDR3 sequences, over 35% recorded once. General study points: Samples made in the same batch grouped tightly together by F measure. Normalized Chao1 diversity was significantly reduced in patients versus controls. Controls had lower frequencies than patients of 4 or 5 TRBV segments, which included TRBV5-6, TRBV5-1 and TRBV20-1.

Sequences were obtained from blood. This rearrangement joins TRBV27 to TRBJ2-1; 7 nucleotides agree with TRBD1. This TCR derives from a girl between 5 and 17 years old with multiple sclerosis. The CDR3: CASSLKDRWNEQFF. CDR3 in DNA: TGTGCCAGCAGTTTAAAGGACAGGTGGAATGAGCAGTTCTTC.